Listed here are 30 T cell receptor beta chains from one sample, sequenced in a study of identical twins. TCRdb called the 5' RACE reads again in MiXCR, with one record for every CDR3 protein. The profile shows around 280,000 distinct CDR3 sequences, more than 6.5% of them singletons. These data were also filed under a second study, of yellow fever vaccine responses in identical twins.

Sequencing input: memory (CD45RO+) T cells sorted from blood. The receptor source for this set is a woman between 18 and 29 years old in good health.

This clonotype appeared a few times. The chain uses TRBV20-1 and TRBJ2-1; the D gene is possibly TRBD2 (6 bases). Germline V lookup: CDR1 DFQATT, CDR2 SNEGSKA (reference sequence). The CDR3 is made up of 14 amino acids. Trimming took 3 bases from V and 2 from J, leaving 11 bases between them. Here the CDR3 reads CSARGGAAYNEQFF. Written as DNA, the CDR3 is TGCAGTGCTAGGGGCGGGGCCGCCTACAATGAGCAGTTCTTC.

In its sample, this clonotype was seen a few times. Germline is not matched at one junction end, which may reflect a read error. CDR3 amino acids: CATSPLDEQYF. In nucleotides, the CDR3 is TGTGCCACCAGCCCTTTGGACGAGCAGTACTTC. This chain connects TRBV7-9 to TRBJ2-7, with D hard to call. CDR3 length equals 11 residues. Germline V gene lookup returns CDR1 SEHNR and CDR2 FQNEAQ (reference sequence).

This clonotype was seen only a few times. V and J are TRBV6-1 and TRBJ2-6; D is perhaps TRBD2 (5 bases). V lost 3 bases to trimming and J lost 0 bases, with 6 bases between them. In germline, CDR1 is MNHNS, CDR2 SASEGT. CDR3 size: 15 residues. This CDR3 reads CASSDRDSGANVLTF. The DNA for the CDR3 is TGTGCCAGCAGTGACCGGGACTCTGGGGCCAACGTCCTGACTTTC.

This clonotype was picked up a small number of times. Here the CDR3 DNA reads TGTGCCAGCCAGGGGGGGGCCTCGAACACTGAAGCTTTCTTT. This codes for CASQGGASNTEAFF. The chain has TRBV27 and TRBJ1-1, with 7 positions matching TRBD1. CDR3 length: 14 residues. CDR1 MNHEY and CDR2 SMNVEV come from the germline V gene (reference sequence). V dropped 8 bases and J dropped 1; count of bases not matched to a gene: 7.

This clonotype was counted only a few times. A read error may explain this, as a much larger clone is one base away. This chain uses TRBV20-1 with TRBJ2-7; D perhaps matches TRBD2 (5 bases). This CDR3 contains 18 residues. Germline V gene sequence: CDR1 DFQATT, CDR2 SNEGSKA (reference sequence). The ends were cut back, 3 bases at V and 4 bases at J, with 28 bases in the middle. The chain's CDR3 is CSASSPRSHSSRAYEQYF. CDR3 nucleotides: TGCAGTGCTAGTTCCCCCAGGTCCCATAGCTCGAGGGCTTACGAGCAGTACTTC.

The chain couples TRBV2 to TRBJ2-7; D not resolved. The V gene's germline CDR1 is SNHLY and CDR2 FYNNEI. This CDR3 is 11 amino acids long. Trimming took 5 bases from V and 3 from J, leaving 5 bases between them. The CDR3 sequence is CASSPRYEQYF. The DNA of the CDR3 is TGTGCCAGCAGTCCCCGCTACGAGCAGTACTTC.

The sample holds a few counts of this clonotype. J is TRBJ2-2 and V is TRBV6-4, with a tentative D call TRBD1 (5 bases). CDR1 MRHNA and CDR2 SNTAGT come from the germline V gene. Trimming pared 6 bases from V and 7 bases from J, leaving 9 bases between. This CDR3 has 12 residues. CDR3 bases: TGTGCCAGCAGGGGGCTCTTCGGGGAGCTGTTTTTT. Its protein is CASRGLFGELFF.

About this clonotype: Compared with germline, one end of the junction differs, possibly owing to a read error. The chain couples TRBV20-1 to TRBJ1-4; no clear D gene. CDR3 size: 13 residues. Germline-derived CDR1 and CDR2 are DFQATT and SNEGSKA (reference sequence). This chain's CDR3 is CSALESTTEKLFF. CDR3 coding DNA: TGCAGTGCTCTTGAAAGTACTACTGAAAAACTGTTTTTT.

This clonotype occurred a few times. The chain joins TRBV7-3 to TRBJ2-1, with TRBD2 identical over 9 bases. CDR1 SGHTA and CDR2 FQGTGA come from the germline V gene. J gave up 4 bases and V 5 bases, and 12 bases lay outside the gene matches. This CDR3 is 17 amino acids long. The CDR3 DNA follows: TGTGCCAGCAGCCCCAACCCACTAGCGGGCTGGTACAATGAGCAGTTCTTC. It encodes CASSPNPLAGWYNEQFF.

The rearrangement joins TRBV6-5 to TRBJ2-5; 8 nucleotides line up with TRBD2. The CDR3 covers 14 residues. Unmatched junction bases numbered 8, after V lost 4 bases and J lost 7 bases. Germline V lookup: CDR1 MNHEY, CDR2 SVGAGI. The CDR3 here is CASSSAGAEGTQYF. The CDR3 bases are TGTGCCAGCAGTTCAGCGGGGGCCGAAGGGACCCAGTACTTC.

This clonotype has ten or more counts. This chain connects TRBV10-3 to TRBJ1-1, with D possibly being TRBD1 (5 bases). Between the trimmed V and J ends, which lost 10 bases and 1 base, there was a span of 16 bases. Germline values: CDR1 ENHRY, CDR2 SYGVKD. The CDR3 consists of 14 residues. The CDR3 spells CATNKGVQNTEAFF. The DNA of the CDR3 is TGTGCCACCAACAAAGGGGTCCAGAACACTGAAGCTTTCTTT.

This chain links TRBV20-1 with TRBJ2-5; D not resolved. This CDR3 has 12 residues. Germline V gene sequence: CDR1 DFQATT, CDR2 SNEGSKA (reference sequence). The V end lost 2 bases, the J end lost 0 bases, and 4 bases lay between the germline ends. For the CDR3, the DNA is TGCAGTGCTAGACTGTACCAAGAGACCCAGTACTTC. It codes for CSARLYQETQYF.

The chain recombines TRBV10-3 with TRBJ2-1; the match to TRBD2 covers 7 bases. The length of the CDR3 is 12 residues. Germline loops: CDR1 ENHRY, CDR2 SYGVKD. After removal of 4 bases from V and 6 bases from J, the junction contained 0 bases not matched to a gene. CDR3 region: CAISGTSNEQFF. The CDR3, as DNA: TGTGCCATCAGTGGGACTAGCAATGAGCAGTTCTTC.

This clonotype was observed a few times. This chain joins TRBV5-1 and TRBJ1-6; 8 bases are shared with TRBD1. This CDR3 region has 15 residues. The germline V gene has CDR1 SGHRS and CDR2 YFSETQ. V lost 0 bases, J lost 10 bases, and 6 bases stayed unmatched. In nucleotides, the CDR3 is TGCGCCAGCAGCTTGGCTGGACAGGGATGGTCACCCCTCCACTTT. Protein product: CASSLAGQGWSPLHF. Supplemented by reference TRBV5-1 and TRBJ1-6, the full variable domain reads KAGVTQTPRYLIKTRGQQVTLSCSPISGHRSVSWYQQTPGQGLQFLFEYFSETQRNKGNFPGRFSGRQFSNSRSEMNVSTLELGDSALYLCASSLAGQGWSPLHFGNGTRLTVT.

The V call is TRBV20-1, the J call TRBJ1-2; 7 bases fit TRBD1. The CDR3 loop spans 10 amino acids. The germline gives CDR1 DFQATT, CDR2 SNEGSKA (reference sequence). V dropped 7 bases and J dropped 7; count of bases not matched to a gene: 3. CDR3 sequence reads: CSDRTGGYTF. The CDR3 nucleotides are TGCAGTGATAGGACAGGTGGCTACACCTTC.

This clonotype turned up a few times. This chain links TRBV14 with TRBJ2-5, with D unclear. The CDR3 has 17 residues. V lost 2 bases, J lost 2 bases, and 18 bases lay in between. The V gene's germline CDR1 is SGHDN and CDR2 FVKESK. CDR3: CASSQLTALVRQETQYF. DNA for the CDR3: TGTGCCAGCAGCCAATTGACTGCCCTGGTGAGGCAAGAGACCCAGTACTTC.

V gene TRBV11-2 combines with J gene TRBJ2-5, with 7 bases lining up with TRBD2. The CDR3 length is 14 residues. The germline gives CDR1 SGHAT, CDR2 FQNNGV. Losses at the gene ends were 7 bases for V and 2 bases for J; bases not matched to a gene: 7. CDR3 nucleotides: TGTGCCAGCACCGTGGGGGGGGTTCAAGAGACCCAGTACTTC. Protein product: CASTVGGVQETQYF.

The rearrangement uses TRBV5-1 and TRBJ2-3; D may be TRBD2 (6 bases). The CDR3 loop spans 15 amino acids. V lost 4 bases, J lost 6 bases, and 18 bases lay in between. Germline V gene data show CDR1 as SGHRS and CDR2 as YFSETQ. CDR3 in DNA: TGCGCCAGCAGCCGGGGGTCATCCGGTCTCGATACGCAGTATTTT. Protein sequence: CASSRGSSGLDTQYF. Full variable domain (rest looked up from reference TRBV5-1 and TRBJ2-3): KAGVTQTPRYLIKTRGQQVTLSCSPISGHRSVSWYQQTPGQGLQFLFEYFSETQRNKGNFPGRFSGRQFSNSRSEMNVSTLELGDSALYLCASSRGSSGLDTQYFGPGTRLTVL.

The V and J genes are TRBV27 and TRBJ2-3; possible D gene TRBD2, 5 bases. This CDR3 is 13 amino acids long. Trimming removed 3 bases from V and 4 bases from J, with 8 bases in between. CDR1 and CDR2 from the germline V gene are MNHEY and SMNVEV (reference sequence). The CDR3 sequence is CASSFQEADTQYF. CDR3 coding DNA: TGTGCCAGCAGTTTTCAGGAGGCAGATACGCAGTATTTT.

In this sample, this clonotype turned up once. The CDR3 loop reads CASSLKDATRTYNEQFF. The CDR3 bases are TGTGCCAGCAGCTTAAAGGATGCGACGCGCACCTACAATGAGCAGTTCTTC. V gene TRBV7-9 combines with J gene TRBJ2-1; no definite D call. Germline assignment: CDR1 SEHNR and CDR2 FQNEAQ (reference sequence). Between the trimmed V and J ends, which lost 2 bases and 2 bases, there was a span of 16 bases. The CDR3 runs to 17 residues.

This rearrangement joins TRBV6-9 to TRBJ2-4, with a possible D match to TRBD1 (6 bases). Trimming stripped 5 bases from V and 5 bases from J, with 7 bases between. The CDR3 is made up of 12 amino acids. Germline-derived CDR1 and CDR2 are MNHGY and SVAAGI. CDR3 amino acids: CASSRQENIQYF. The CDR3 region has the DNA TGTGCCAGCAGTCGACAGGAAAACATTCAGTACTTC.

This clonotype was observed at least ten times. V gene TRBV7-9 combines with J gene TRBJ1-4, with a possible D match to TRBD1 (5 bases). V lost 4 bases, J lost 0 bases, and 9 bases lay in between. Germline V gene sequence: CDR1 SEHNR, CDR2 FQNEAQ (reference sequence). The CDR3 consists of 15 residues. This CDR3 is CASSYTTATNEKLFF. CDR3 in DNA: TGTGCCAGCAGCTACACGACAGCAACTAATGAAAAACTGTTTTTT.

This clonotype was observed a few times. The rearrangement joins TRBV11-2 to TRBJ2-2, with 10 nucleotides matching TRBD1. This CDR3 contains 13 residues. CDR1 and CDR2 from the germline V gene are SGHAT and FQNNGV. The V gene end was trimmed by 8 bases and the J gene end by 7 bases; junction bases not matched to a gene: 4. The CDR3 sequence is CASGDRGLGELFF. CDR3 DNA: TGTGCCAGCGGGGACAGGGGTCTCGGGGAGCTGTTTTTT.

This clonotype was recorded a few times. CDR3 amino acids: CATSRKVTEAFF. Here the CDR3 DNA reads TGTGCCACCTCCCGCAAGGTCACTGAAGCTTTCTTT. The rearrangement links TRBV28 to TRBJ1-1; D unresolved. Germline CDR1 and CDR2: MDHEN and SYDVKM. V was trimmed by 10 bases and J by 4 bases, leaving 13 bases between them. CDR3 length equals 12 residues.

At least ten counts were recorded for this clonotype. The CDR3 spells CSARRSQETQYF. The CDR3 DNA reads TGCAGTGCTAGGCGGAGCCAAGAGACCCAGTACTTC. The chain couples TRBV20-1 to TRBJ2-5, with unresolved D. CDR1 and CDR2 (germline): DFQATT, SNEGSKA (reference sequence). The length of the CDR3 is 12 residues. The V end lost 3 bases, the J end lost 1 base, and 6 bases lay between the germline ends.

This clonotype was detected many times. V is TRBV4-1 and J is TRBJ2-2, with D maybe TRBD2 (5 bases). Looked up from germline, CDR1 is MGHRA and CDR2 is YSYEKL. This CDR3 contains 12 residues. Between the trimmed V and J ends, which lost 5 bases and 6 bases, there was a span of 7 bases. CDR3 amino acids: CASSGESGELFF. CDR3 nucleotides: TGCGCCAGCAGCGGGGAGTCCGGGGAGCTGTTTTTT.

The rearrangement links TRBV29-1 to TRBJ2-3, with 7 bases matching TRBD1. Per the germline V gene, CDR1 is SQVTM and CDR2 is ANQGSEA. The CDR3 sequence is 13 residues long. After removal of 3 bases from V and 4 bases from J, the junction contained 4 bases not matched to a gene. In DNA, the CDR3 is TGCAGCGTTGAGCTTGACAGGGCAGATACGCAGTATTTT. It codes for CSVELDRADTQYF.

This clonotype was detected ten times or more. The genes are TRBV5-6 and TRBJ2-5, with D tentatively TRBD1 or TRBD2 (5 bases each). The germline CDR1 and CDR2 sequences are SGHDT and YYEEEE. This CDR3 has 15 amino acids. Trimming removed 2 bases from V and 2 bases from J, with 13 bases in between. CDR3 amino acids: CASSFIFEGQETQYF. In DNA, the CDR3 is TGTGCCAGCAGCTTTATATTCGAGGGGCAAGAGACCCAGTACTTC.

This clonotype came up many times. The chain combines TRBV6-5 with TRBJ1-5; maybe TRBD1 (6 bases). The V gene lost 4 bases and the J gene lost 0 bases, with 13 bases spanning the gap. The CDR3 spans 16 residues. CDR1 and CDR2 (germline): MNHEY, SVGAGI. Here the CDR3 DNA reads TGTGCCAGCAGTTCCGGCCCAGGGGATAGCAATCAGCCCCAGCATTTT. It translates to CASSSGPGDSNQPQHF.

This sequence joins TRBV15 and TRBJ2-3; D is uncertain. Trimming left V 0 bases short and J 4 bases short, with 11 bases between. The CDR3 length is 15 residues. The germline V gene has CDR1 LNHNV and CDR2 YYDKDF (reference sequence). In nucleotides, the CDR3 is TGTGCCACCAGCAGAGATAGGGTAGCCCCAGATACGCAGTATTTT. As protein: CATSRDRVAPDTQYF.